Each of the 10 T cell receptor beta chains below was sequenced from the same sample in a study of T cell repertoires in cytomegalovirus infection. TCRdb reprocessed the reads with MiXCR, giving one entry per CDR3 protein. The table shows some 100,000 distinct CDR3 sequences, with about 28% occurring only once. These receptors lack a known antigen. The material sequenced was CD8+ T cells from cultured PBMCs, taken from culture after CMV antigen stimulation. All receptors come from a human donor in good health (CMV status not recorded). Some clones in this sample may be carry-over from other donors' samples.

This clonotype was counted only a few times. V is TRBV7-6 and J is TRBJ2-1, with TRBD2 matching over 15 bases. The germline V gene has CDR1 SGHVS and CDR2 FNYEAQ. The CDR3 is 17 amino acids. Trimming at V came to 5 bases and at J to 3 bases, leaving 5 bases not matched to a gene. The CDR3, as DNA: TGTGCCAGCAGCCAGGGGACTAGCGGGGGGTTCTACAATGAGCAGTTCTTC. It yields the protein CASSQGTSGGFYNEQFF.

For this clonotype: One end of the junction is discordant with germline, which a read error may explain. This chain uses TRBV27 with TRBJ2-3; 9 positions agree with TRBD2. Germline V CDR1 and CDR2: MNHEY, SMNVEV (reference sequence). The CDR3 sequence is 18 residues long. CDR3 coding DNA: TGTGCCAACAGTCCACTAACGCGGGGGGGCGCCGGGACAGATACGCAGTATTTT. The encoded protein is CANSPLTRGGAGTDTQYF.

The chain couples TRBV3-1 to TRBJ2-1; 8 nucleotides agree with TRBD2. The CDR3 spans 15 residues. The germline CDR1 and CDR2 sequences are LGHDT and YNNKEL (reference sequence). V gave up 1 base and J gave up 3 bases; unmatched junction bases: 2. The DNA of the CDR3 is TGTGCCAGCAGCCAAGTCACTAGCGGCTACAATGAGCAGTTCTTC. It codes for CASSQVTSGYNEQFF.

V gene TRBV7-9 combines with J gene TRBJ1-2; D not resolved. CDR1 and CDR2 from the germline V gene are SEHNR and FQNEAQ (reference sequence). This CDR3 comprises 13 residues. Trimming pared 5 bases from V and 5 bases from J, leaving 12 bases between. CDR3 sequence: CASSPFHAYGYTF. CDR3 coding DNA: TGTGCCAGCAGCCCGTTCCACGCGTATGGCTACACCTTC.

The rearrangement joins TRBV7-8 to TRBJ1-4; D uncertain. Germline V CDR1 and CDR2: SGHVS, FQNEAQ. The V gene lost 2 bases and the J gene lost 2 bases, with 6 bases spanning the gap. The CDR3 loop spans 14 amino acids. CDR3 in amino acids: CASSLQATNEKLFF. The DNA of the CDR3 is TGTGCCAGCAGCTTACAGGCGACTAATGAAAAACTGTTTTTT.

V usage is TRBV20-1 and J usage is TRBJ1-4, with D maybe TRBD1 (5 bases). The CDR3 length is 15 residues. From germline, CDR1 is DFQATT and CDR2 SNEGSKA (reference sequence). V was cut by 5 bases and J by 4 bases, with 17 bases left in between. CDR3 amino acids: CSAPRQFSGNEKLFF. CDR3 DNA sequence: TGCAGTGCTCCTAGACAGTTTTCGGGTAATGAAAAACTGTTTTTT.

This clonotype was seen at least ten times. The gene calls are TRBV6-5 and TRBJ1-6; D perhaps matches TRBD1 (6 bases). Germline loops: CDR1 MNHEY, CDR2 SVGAGI. CDR3 length equals 17 residues. The V end was cut by 0 bases, the J end by 7 bases, with 16 bases between. Here the CDR3 reads CASSYSIGGFLNSPLHF. The CDR3, as DNA: TGTGCCAGCAGTTACTCGATAGGGGGTTTCCTCAATTCACCCCTCCACTTT.

This clonotype was counted a few times. The CDR3 loop reads CASSLDRGIYGYTF. Here the CDR3 DNA reads TGCGCCAGCAGCTTGGACAGGGGTATCTATGGCTACACCTTC. The rearrangement joins TRBV5-1 to TRBJ1-2, with 7 bases aligning to TRBD1. Trimming at V came to 0 bases and at J to 4 bases, leaving 3 bases not matched to a gene. This CDR3 contains 14 residues. CDR1 is SGHRS, CDR2 YFSETQ, per germline. Full variable domain (remainder filled in from reference TRBV5-1 and TRBJ1-2): KAGVTQTPRYLIKTRGQQVTLSCSPISGHRSVSWYQQTPGQGLQFLFEYFSETQRNKGNFPGRFSGRQFSNSRSEMNVSTLELGDSALYLCASSLDRGIYGYTFGSGTRLTVV.

There are many counts of this clonotype. The chain carries TRBV12-3 or TRBV12-4 and TRBJ2-3, with 7 nucleotides matching TRBD2. The ends lost 5 bases at V and 0 bases at J; junction bases unmatched: 5. CDR3 length equals 15 residues. The CDR3 here is CASSLLGGSTDTQYF. CDR3 bases: TGTGCCAGCAGTCTTCTCGGGGGGAGCACAGATACGCAGTATTTT.

The genes are TRBV2 and TRBJ1-1; D gene uncertain. The V end was cut by 7 bases, the J end by 4 bases, with 19 bases between. Germline loops: CDR1 SNHLY, CDR2 FYNNEI. The CDR3 covers 15 residues. The CDR3 DNA sequence: TGTGCCAGCACTTATAATGTAGGCGGGAGCACTGAAGCTTTCTTT. This translates into CASTYNVGGSTEAFF.